One sample yielded the 15 T cell receptor beta chains listed below, sequenced in a study of control samples from healthy donors and cancer patients. TCRdb keeps only in-frame clones here, not all; method: immunoSEQ multiplex PCR. The repertoire holds approximately 94,000 clones, 87% seen once, with under 20% in the top ten. The material sequenced was blood. All receptors derive from a woman aged 45-59 years in good health.

The rearrangement links TRBV21-1 to TRBJ1-3; the table's D gene call, TRBD1, was not cross checked with the DNA. TRBV21-1 is described as a pseudogene. There are 18 residues in the CDR3. DNA for the CDR3: TGTGCCAGCAGCAAAGGGGCGGGACAGGGGGCCCTTGGAAACACCATATATTTT. This gives the protein CASSKGAGQGALGNTIYF.

The chain is built from TRBV11-3 and TRBJ2-3; D perhaps matches TRBD2 (6 bases). The CDR3 loop spans 17 amino acids. Germline lookup yields CDR1 SGHNT and CDR2 YENEEA. The V gene lost 1 base and the J gene lost 1 base, with 15 bases spanning the gap. Here the CDR3 reads CASSLGLGGPRTDTQYF. Here the CDR3 DNA reads TGTGCCAGCAGCTTAGGACTAGGAGGTCCTCGCACAGATACGCAGTATTTT.

The gene calls are TRBV5-1 and TRBJ2-1; 16 bases agree with TRBD2. This CDR3 has 19 residues. The germline V gene encodes CDR1 SGHRS and CDR2 YFSETQ. V lost 4 bases to trimming and J lost 0 bases; unmatched junction nucleotides: 7. CDR3 loop: CASSMAGLAGGSSYNEQFF. CDR3 DNA: TGCGCCAGCAGCATGGCGGGACTAGCGGGAGGGAGCTCCTACAATGAGCAGTTCTTC.

J is TRBJ2-3 and V is TRBV4-2, with 13 positions matching TRBD2. Germline V gene lookup returns CDR1 LGHNA and CDR2 YNFKEQ. Losses at the gene ends were 0 bases for V and 3 bases for J; bases not matched to a gene: 6. The CDR3 consists of 18 residues. CDR3 nucleotide sequence: TGTGCCAGCAGCCAAGATCGACTAGCGGGGGGTGGAACAGATACGCAGTATTTT. This codes for CASSQDRLAGGGTDTQYF.

The chain carries TRBV19 and TRBJ1-4; no firm D call. Germline-derived CDR1 and CDR2 are LNHDA and SQIVND (reference sequence). V was trimmed by 4 bases and J by 7 bases, leaving 16 bases between them. The CDR3 sequence is 15 residues long. DNA of the CDR3: TGTGCCAGTAGTAAGGGCCCCTCGAAGGGTGAAAAACTGTTTTTT. Its protein product is CASSKGPSKGEKLFF.

The chain has TRBV5-1 and TRBJ2-2; no clear D. This CDR3 has 14 residues. The V end was cut by 2 bases, the J end by 6 bases, with 11 bases between. Germline-derived CDR1 and CDR2 are SGHRS and YFSETQ. CDR3: CASSFQVRAGELFF. The CDR3 DNA reads TGCGCCAGCAGCTTTCAGGTTAGGGCCGGGGAGCTGTTTTTT. Filled out from reference TRBV5-1 and TRBJ2-2, the complete variable domain reads KAGVTQTPRYLIKTRGQQVTLSCSPISGHRSVSWYQQTPGQGLQFLFEYFSETQRNKGNFPGRFSGRQFSNSRSEMNVSTLELGDSALYLCASSFQVRAGELFFGEGSRLTVL.

The rearrangement links TRBV7-2 to TRBJ1-5, with unresolved D. CDR1 is SGHTA and CDR2 is FQGNSA in the germline V gene. CDR3 length equals 12 residues. The V gene lost 0 bases and the J gene lost 7 bases, with 4 bases spanning the gap. CDR3 sequence: CASSLAGQPQHF. Here the CDR3 DNA reads TGTGCCAGCAGCTTAGCTGGCCAGCCCCAGCATTTT.

This chain uses TRBV10-3 with TRBJ1-1; D is undetermined. This CDR3 spans 13 amino acids. Germline assignment: CDR1 ENHRY and CDR2 SYGVKD. V lost 5 bases, J lost 3 bases, and 10 bases lay in between. The CDR3 loop reads CAISPASDTEAFF. CDR3 nucleotide sequence: TGTGCCATCAGTCCAGCCTCCGACACTGAAGCTTTCTTT.

V usage is TRBV7-3 and J usage is TRBJ1-2; D uncertain. CDR1 SGHTA and CDR2 FQGTGA come from the germline V gene. This CDR3 is built from 13 residues. V gave up 3 bases and J gave up 3 bases, with 8 bases separating them. This CDR3 is CASSLEAHYGYTF. The CDR3 DNA follows: TGTGCCAGCAGCTTGGAGGCACACTATGGCTACACCTTC.

This chain links TRBV5-6 with TRBJ1-5; D unresolved. With 0 bases removed from V and 0 bases from J, the gap between germline ends came to 13 bases. This CDR3 region has 17 residues. The germline CDR1 and CDR2 sequences are SGHDT and YYEEEE. CDR3 nucleotide sequence: TGTGCCAGCAGCTTGGGACGGAAACTACTTAGCAATCAGCCCCAGCATTTT. This codes for CASSLGRKLLSNQPQHF.

V usage is TRBV29-1 and J usage is TRBJ1-2; a weak D match, TRBD1 (5 bases). The germline gives CDR1 SQVTM, CDR2 ANQGSEA. CDR3 length: 14 residues. The V and J ends lost 2 bases and 8 bases respectively, with 18 bases between them. CDR3 protein: CSVERDSSFGGYTF. CDR3 nucleotide sequence: TGCAGCGTTGAACGCGACAGCTCCTTCGGGGGCTACACCTTC. Complete variable domain (other parts from reference TRBV29-1 and TRBJ1-2): SAVISQKPSRDICQRGTSLTIQCQVDSQVTMMFWYRQQPGQSLTLIATANQGSEATYESGFVIDKFPISRPNLTFSTLTVSNMSPEDSSIYLCSVERDSSFGGYTFGSGTRLTVV.

The rearrangement joins TRBV12-3 or TRBV12-4 to TRBJ1-1, with unresolved D. V was shortened by 11 bases and J by 1 base, with 14 bases between the two germline ends. This CDR3 spans 13 amino acids. The CDR3, as DNA: TGTGCCTCCAGGAGATCTGGGAACACTGAAGCTTTCTTT. Its translation is CASRRSGNTEAFF.

The chain couples TRBV4-1 to TRBJ2-1; maybe TRBD1 (5 bases). Germline V lookup: CDR1 MGHRA, CDR2 YSYEKL. Trimming left V 4 bases short and J 7 bases short, with 8 bases between. The CDR3 has 12 residues. The CDR3 DNA reads TGCGCCAGCAGCCCCCGACAGAATGAGCAGTTCTTC. Translating it yields CASSPRQNEQFF.

CDR3 protein: CASSLWGKTDTQYF. For the CDR3, the DNA is TGTGCCAGCAGCTTATGGGGAAAAACAGATACGCAGTATTTT. J is TRBJ2-3 and V is TRBV7-3; D gene uncertain. Trimming cost V 2 bases and J 3 bases, with 9 bases left between them. This CDR3 comprises 14 residues. Per the germline V gene, CDR1 is SGHTA and CDR2 is FQGTGA.

The V gene is TRBV19, the J gene TRBJ2-1; D assignment may be TRBD1 or TRBD2 (5 bases each). The CDR3 is 13 amino acids. Germline V gene sequence: CDR1 LNHDA, CDR2 SQIVND (reference sequence). Trimming left V 5 bases short and J 6 bases short, with 11 bases between. The CDR3 nucleotides read TGTGCCAGTAGTGCCCGGGACGCCAATGAGCAGTTCTTC. Its protein product is CASSARDANEQFF.